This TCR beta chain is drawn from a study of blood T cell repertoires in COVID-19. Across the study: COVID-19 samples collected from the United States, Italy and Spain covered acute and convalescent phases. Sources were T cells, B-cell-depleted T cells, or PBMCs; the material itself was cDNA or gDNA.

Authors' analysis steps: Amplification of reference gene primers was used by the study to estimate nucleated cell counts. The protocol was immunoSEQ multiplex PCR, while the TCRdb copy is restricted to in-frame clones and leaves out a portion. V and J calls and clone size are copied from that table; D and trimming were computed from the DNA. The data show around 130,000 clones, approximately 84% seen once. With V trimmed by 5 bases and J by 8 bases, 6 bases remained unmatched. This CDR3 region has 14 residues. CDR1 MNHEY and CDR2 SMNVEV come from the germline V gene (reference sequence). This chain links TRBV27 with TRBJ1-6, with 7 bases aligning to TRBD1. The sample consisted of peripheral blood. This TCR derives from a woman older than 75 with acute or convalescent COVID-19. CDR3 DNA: TGTGCCAGCAGTCAAAACAGGGGTGATTCACCCCTCCACTTT. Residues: CASSQNRGDSPLHF.